The 3 T cell receptor beta chains in this list originate from one sample, sequenced in a study of blood T cell repertoires in COVID-19. Profiled with immunoSEQ multiplex PCR; TCRdb holds only in-frame clones, not every one. Of approximately 64,000 clones listed, more than 75% are singletons. Sequencing used PBMCs or T cells enriched from blood (not recorded which). These receptors originate from a middle-aged woman who had recovered from COVID-19.

The chain uses TRBV6-2 or TRBV6-3 and TRBJ2-2, with D tentatively TRBD1 (6 bases). The germline V gene encodes CDR1 MNHEY and CDR2 SVGEGT. The CDR3 covers 15 residues. Deletions cut 4 bases from V and 4 bases from J, with 13 bases between. The CDR3 coding sequence is TGTGCCAGCAGTTTGGGGTCGGACAGCACCGGGGAGCTGTTTTTT. Residues: CASSLGSDSTGELFF.

The chain uses TRBV7-9 and TRBJ2-7, with D possibly matching TRBD2 (6 bases). CDR1 is SEHNR, CDR2 FQNEAQ, per germline (reference sequence). The CDR3 length is 13 residues. V lost 3 bases, J lost 2 bases, and 8 bases lay in between. The CDR3: CASSLGGTYEQYF. In DNA, the CDR3 is TGTGCCAGCAGCTTGGGGGGAACCTACGAGCAGTACTTC.

The chain uses TRBV19 and TRBJ2-2; D perhaps matches TRBD1 (5 bases). The V gene's germline CDR1 is LNHDA and CDR2 SQIVND (reference sequence). The CDR3 length is 14 residues. The V end was cut by 2 bases, the J end by 4 bases, with 8 bases between. The CDR3 DNA sequence: TGTGCCAGTAGTATATATCAGGGCACCGGGGAGCTGTTTTTT. It is translated as CASSIYQGTGELFF.